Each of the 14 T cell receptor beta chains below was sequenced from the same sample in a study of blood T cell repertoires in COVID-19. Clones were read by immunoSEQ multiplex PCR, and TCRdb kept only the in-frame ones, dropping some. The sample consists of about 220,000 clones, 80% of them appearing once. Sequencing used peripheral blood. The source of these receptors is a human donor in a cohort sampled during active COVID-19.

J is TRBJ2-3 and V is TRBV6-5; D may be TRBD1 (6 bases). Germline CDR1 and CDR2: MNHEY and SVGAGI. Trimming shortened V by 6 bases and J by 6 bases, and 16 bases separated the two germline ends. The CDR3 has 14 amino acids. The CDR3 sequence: CASSETGPVDTQYF. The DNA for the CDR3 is TGTGCCAGCAGCGAGACAGGCCCCGTGGATACGCAGTATTTT.

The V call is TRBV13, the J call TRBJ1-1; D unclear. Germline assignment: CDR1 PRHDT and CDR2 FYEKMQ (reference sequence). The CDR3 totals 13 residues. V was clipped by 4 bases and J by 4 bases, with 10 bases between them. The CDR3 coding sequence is TGTGCCAGCAGCTCTAGACGGGGCACTGAAGCTTTCTTT. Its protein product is CASSSRRGTEAFF. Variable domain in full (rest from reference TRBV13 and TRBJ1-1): AAGVIQSPRHLIKEKRETATLKCYPIPRHDTVYWYQQGPGQDPQFLISFYEKMQSDKGSIPDRFSAQQFSDYHSELNMSSLELGDSALYFCASSSRRGTEAFFGQGTRLTVV.

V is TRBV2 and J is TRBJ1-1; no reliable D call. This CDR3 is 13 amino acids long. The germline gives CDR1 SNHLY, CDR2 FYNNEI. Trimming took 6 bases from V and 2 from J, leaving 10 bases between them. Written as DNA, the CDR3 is TGTGCCAGCAGGCGAGAAGTAAACACTGAAGCTTTCTTT. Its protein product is CASRREVNTEAFF.

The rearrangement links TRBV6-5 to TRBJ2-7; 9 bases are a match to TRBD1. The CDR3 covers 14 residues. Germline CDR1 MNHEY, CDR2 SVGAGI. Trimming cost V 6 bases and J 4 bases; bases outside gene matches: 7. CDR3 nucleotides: TGTGCCAGCAGGGCGGGACAGGGATTTTACGAGCAGTACTTC. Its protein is CASRAGQGFYEQYF.

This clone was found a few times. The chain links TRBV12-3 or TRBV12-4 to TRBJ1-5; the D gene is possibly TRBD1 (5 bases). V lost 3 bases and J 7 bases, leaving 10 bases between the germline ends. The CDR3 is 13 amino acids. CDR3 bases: TGTGCCAGCAGTTTTGGGGCAAACCAGCCCCAGCATTTT. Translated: CASSFGANQPQHF.

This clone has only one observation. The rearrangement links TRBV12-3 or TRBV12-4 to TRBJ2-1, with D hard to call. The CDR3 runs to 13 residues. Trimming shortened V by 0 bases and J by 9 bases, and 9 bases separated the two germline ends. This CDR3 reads CASSLARGTEQFF. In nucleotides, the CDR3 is TGTGCCAGCAGTTTAGCGAGAGGTACTGAGCAGTTCTTC.

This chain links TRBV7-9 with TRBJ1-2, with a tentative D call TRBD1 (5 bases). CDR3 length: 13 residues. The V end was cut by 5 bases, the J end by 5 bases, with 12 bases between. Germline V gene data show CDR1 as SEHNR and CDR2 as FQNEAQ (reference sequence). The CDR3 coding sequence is TGTGCCAGCAGCGTCGGGACTTTTTATGGCTACACCTTC. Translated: CASSVGTFYGYTF.

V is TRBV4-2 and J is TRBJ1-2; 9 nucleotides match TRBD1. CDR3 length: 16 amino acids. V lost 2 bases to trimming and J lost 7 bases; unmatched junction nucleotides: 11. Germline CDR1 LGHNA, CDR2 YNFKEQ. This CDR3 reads CASSQPVTGGGFGYTF. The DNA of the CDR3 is TGTGCCAGCAGCCAACCCGTGACAGGGGGAGGTTTTGGCTACACCTTC.

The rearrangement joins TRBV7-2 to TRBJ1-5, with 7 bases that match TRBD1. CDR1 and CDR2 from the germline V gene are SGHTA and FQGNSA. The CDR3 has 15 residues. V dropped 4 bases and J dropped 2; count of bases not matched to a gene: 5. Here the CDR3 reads CASSSTGVGNQPQHF. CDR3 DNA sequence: TGTGCCAGCAGCTCCACAGGGGTGGGCAATCAGCCCCAGCATTTT.

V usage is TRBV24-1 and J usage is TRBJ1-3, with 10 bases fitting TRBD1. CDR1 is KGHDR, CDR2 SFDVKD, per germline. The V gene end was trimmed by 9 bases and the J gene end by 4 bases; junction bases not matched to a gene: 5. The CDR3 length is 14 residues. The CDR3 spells CATQDRGAGNTIYF. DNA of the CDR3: TGTGCCACCCAGGACAGGGGGGCCGGAAACACCATATATTTT.

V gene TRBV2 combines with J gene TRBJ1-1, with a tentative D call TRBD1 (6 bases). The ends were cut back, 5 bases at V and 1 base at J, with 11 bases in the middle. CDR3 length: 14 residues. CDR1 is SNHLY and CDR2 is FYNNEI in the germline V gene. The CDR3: CASSFGTPNTEAFF. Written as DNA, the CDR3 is TGTGCCAGCAGTTTTGGGACACCGAACACTGAAGCTTTCTTT.

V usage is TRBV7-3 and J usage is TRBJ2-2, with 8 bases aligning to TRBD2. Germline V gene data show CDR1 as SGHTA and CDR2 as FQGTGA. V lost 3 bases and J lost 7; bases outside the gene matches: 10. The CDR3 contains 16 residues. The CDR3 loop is CASSLLAGGDIGELFF. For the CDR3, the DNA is TGTGCCAGCAGCTTGCTGGCGGGGGGAGATATCGGGGAGCTGTTTTTT.

CDR3 protein: CASSQGWTGNQPQHF. The CDR3 DNA reads as TGCGCCAGCAGCCAAGGGTGGACAGGGAATCAGCCCCAGCATTTT. This rearrangement joins TRBV4-3 to TRBJ1-5; the match to TRBD1 covers 8 bases. V lost 1 base, J lost 4 bases, and 3 bases stayed unmatched. In germline, CDR1 is LGHNA, CDR2 YSLEER. The CDR3 covers 15 residues.

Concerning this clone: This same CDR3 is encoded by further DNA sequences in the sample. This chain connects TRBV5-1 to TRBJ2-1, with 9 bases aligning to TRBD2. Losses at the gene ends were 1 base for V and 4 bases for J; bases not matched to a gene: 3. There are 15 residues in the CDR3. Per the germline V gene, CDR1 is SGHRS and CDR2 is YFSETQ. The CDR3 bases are TGCGCCAGCAGCTTGCTGAGCGGGAGGTACAATGAGCAGTTCTTC. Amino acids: CASSLLSGRYNEQFF. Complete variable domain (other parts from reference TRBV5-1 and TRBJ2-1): KAGVTQTPRYLIKTRGQQVTLSCSPISGHRSVSWYQQTPGQGLQFLFEYFSETQRNKGNFPGRFSGRQFSNSRSEMNVSTLELGDSALYLCASSLLSGRYNEQFFGPGTRLTVL.